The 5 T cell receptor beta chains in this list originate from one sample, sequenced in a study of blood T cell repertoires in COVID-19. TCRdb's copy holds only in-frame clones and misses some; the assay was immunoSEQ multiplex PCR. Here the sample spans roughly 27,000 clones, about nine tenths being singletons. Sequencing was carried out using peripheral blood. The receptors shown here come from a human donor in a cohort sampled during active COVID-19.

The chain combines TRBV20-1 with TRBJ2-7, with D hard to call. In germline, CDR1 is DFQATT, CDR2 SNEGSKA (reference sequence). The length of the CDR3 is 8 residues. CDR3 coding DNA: TGCAGCGTCTACGAGCAGTACTTC. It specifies CSVYEQYF.

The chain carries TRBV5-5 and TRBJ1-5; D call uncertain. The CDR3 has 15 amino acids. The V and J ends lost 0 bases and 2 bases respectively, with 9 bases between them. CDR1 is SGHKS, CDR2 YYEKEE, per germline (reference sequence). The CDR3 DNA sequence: TGTGCCAGCAGCTTGGGTGTTCGCGGCAATCAGCCCCAGCATTTT. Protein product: CASSLGVRGNQPQHF. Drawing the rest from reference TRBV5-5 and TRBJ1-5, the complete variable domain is DAGVTQSPTHLIKTRGQQVTLRCSPISGHKSVSWYQQVLGQGPQFIFQYYEKEERGRGNFPDRFSARQFPNYSSELNVNALLLGDSALYLCASSLGVRGNQPQHFGDGTRLSIL.

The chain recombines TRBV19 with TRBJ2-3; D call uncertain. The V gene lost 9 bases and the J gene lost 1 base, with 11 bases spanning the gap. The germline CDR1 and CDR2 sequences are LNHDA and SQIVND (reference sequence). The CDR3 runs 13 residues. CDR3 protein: CASRAAGTDTQYF. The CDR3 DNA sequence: TGTGCCAGCCGCGCGGCGGGCACAGATACGCAGTATTTT.

The CDR3 coding sequence is TGTGCCAGCAGCCCCTCTAGCGGGGGGATGAGAGAGACCCAGTACTTC. Translating gives CASSPSSGGMRETQYF. The chain employs TRBV3-1 (or the pseudogene TRBV3-2) and TRBJ2-5; TRBD2 agrees at 11 bases. This CDR3 spans 16 amino acids. Germline CDR1 and CDR2: LGHDT and YNNKEL (reference sequence). V gave up 4 bases and J gave up 4 bases; unmatched junction bases: 8.

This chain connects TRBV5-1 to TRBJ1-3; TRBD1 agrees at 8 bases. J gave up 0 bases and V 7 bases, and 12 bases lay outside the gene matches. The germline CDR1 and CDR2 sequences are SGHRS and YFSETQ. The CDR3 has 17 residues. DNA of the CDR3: TGCGCCAGCCCCTTACCCTCCGGGACAGGCTCTGGAAACACCATATATTTT. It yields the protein CASPLPSGTGSGNTIYF.